Listed below are T cell receptor beta chains from one sample, sequenced in a study of T cell responses to AZD1222 COVID-19 vaccine. Assay: immunoSEQ multiplex PCR; the TCRdb copy retains only in-frame clones and omits some. The table has roughly 180,000 clones, about 90% seen once; the top ten hold 1.3%. The sequencing used peripheral blood, collected 28 days after the second AZD1222 dose. Every receptor here comes from an adult who received the AZD1222 COVID-19 vaccine. CDR3s include the opening cysteine and the closing phenylalanine or tryptophan. D genes are given only for firm matches. The size field is filled for only some rows; it gives once, few, many or a size class.

>NA|TRBV27|TRBD2|TRBJ2-1
CASASSRTSGDNEQFF
TGTGCCAGCGCCAGCTCCCGGACTAGCGGGGACAATGAGCAGTTCTTC
>NA|TRBV10-3|NA|TRBJ1-5
CAISESREGQPQHF
TGTGCCATCAGTGAGTCCCGGGAGGGGCAGCCCCAGCATTTT
>NA|TRBV4-2|NA|TRBJ1-6
CASSQDLLGFIAYNSPLHF
TGTGCCAGCAGCCAAGATCTTCTGGGTTTCATCGCCTATAATTCACCCCTCCACTTT
>NA|TRBV12-5|TRBD2|TRBJ2-3
CASGLVKGKGTSGGGDTQYF
TGTGCTAGTGGTTTGGTAAAAGGAAAGGGGACTAGCGGGGGAGGAGATACGCAGTATTTT
>NA|TRBV7-6|NA|TRBJ1-4
CASSLDREEKLFF
TGTGCCAGCAGCTTAGACAGGGAGGAAAAACTGTTTTTT
>few|TRBV5-1|NA|TRBJ2-7
CASSLSPTVNYEQYF
TGCGCCAGCAGCTTGTCCCCGACAGTGAACTACGAGCAGTACTTC
>NA|TRBV7-2|TRBD2|TRBJ2-1
CASSKRLAEPNNEQFF
TGTGCCAGCAGCAAAAGGCTAGCGGAGCCGAACAATGAGCAGTTCTTC
>NA|TRBV7-9|NA|TRBJ1-2
CASSPTPSHGYTF
TGTGCCAGCAGCCCTACTCCTTCGCATGGCTACACCTTC
>NA|TRBV7-9|NA|TRBJ1-4
CASSPGTVGTEKLFF
TGTGCCAGCAGCCCTGGGACCGTCGGAACGGAAAAACTGTTTTTT
>NA|TRBV27|NA|TRBJ2-7
CASSFGRPPSYEQYF
TGTGCCAGCAGTTTTGGGCGGCCCCCGTCCTACGAGCAGTACTTC
>NA|TRBV7-2|NA|TRBJ2-7
CASSLESYEQYF
TGTGCCAGCAGCTTAGAGTCCTACGAGCAGTACTTC
>NA|TRBV7-8|NA|TRBJ1-2
CASSLDRRGAWDGYTF
TGTGCCAGCAGCTTAGACCGTAGGGGGGCTTGGGATGGCTACACCTTC
>NA|TRBV28|NA|TRBJ2-1
CASSQGRTLYNEQFF
TGTGCCAGCAGCCAAGGTCGGACTCTTTACAATGAGCAGTTCTTC
>NA|TRBV7-2|NA|TRBJ1-4
CASSPDRATNEKLFF
TGTGCCAGCAGCCCAGACAGAGCAACTAATGAAAAACTGTTTTTT
>NA|TRBV5-4|TRBD1|TRBJ1-1
CASSDRQGSSTEAFF
TGTGCCAGCAGCGACCGACAGGGGTCGAGCACTGAAGCTTTCTTT
>NA|TRBV27|TRBD2|TRBJ2-3
CASSFWGSGRFRTDTQYF
TGTGCCAGCAGTTTCTGGGGTAGCGGGAGATTTAGGACAGATACGCAGTATTTT
>NA|TRBV2|NA|TRBJ1-1
CASAQFLSSEAFF
TGTGCCAGCGCCCAATTCCTTAGCTCTGAAGCTTTCTTT
>NA|TRBV27|TRBD1|TRBJ2-7
CASSPSGTGGYEQYF
TGTGCCAGCAGCCCCTCCGGGACAGGGGGCTACGAGCAGTACTTC
>NA|TRBV2|TRBD2|TRBJ2-7
CASSGTSGYYEQYF
TGTGCCAGCAGTGGGACTAGCGGGTACTACGAGCAGTACTTC
>NA|TRBV7-9|NA|TRBJ2-3
CASSSRGGTDTQYF
TGTGCCAGCAGCTCCAGGGGAGGGACAGATACGCAGTATTTT
>NA|TRBV18|TRBD1|TRBJ1-1
CASSPRGQPEAFF
TGTGCCAGCTCACCCCGGGGACAGCCTGAAGCTTTCTTT
>NA|TRBV5-6|NA|TRBJ1-6
CASTRSYNSPLHF
TGTGCCAGCACCAGATCCTATAATTCACCCCTCCACTTT
>NA|TRBV5-1|NA|TRBJ1-2
CASSLVNPGTYGYTF
TGCGCCAGCAGCTTGGTCAACCCCGGAACCTATGGCTACACCTTC
>NA|TRBV30|NA|TRBJ1-2
CAWTDWPTGYTF
TGTGCCTGGACTGACTGGCCAACGGGCTACACCTTC
>NA|TRBV4-1|NA|TRBJ2-5
CASSQDPDGAASFGETQYF
TGCGCCAGCAGCCAAGATCCTGACGGGGCAGCCTCATTCGGGGAGACCCAGTACTTC
>NA|TRBV2|NA|TRBJ2-7
CAVGVEWPVYEQYF
TGTGCCGTAGGGGTTGAATGGCCAGTCTACGAGCAGTACTTC
>NA|TRBV7-2|NA|TRBJ2-1
CASSASYEQFF
TGTGCCAGCAGCGCAAGTTATGAGCAGTTCTTC
>NA|TRBV28|NA|TRBJ1-3
CASSLRVTDTIYF
TGTGCCAGCAGTTTACGGGTAACGGACACCATATATTTT
>NA|TRBV7-6|NA|TRBJ1-1
CASSESGHLNTEAFF
TGTGCCAGCAGCGAATCGGGACACCTGAACACTGAAGCTTTCTTT
>NA|TRBV6-4|TRBD1|TRBJ2-1
CASSESRDRVNEQFF
TGTGCCAGCAGTGAATCCCGGGACAGGGTCAATGAGCAGTTCTTC
>NA|TRBV30|NA|TRBJ2-1
CAAGTRVPNEQFF
TGTGCCGCCGGGACAAGGGTTCCCAATGAGCAGTTCTTC
>NA|TRBV18|NA|TRBJ1-2
CASSPGQGLFGYTF
TGTGCCAGCTCACCTGGCCAGGGACTCTTTGGCTACACCTTC
>NA|TRBV24-1|TRBD1|TRBJ1-3
CATSDPLRDRRNTIYF
TGTGCCACCAGTGATCCTTTAAGGGACAGGAGAAACACCATATATTTT
>NA|TRBV19|TRBD2|TRBJ2-7
CASSEETSGRGYEQYF
TGTGCCAGTAGTGAAGAAACTAGCGGGAGGGGCTACGAGCAGTACTTC
>NA|TRBV2|TRBD1|TRBJ1-1
CASSFTGVSTEAFF
TGTGCCAGCAGTTTTACAGGGGTCAGCACTGAAGCTTTCTTT
>NA|TRBV12-3/TRBV12-4|TRBD1|TRBJ1-2
CASRPTGDRGYTF
TGTGCCAGCAGACCTACAGGGGATAGGGGCTACACCTTC
>NA|TRBV5-1|TRBD1|TRBJ2-7
CASSQSRDRGTYEQYF
TGCGCCAGCAGCCAGAGCCGGGACAGGGGTACCTACGAGCAGTACTTC
>NA|TRBV11-2|NA|TRBJ1-2
CASSLDQGTYNGYTF
TGTGCCAGCAGCTTAGATCAGGGAACCTATAATGGCTACACCTTC
>NA|TRBV12-5|NA|TRBJ1-5
CASGLNGPQHF
TGTGCTAGTGGTCTAAATGGGCCCCAGCATTTT
>medium-sized|TRBV10-3|TRBD1|TRBJ2-3
CAISESPGTGSDTQYF
TGTGCCATCAGTGAGTCGCCTGGGACAGGGTCAGATACGCAGTATTTT
>NA|TRBV30|NA|TRBJ1-3
CAWSVGGSSGNTIYF
TGTGCCTGGAGTGTGGGTGGAAGCTCTGGAAACACCATATATTTT
>NA|TRBV14|NA|TRBJ1-2
CASSQAGYGYTF
TGTGCCAGCAGCCAGGCAGGCTATGGCTACACCTTC
>NA|TRBV7-8|NA|TRBJ2-3
CASSLVPVGTDTQYF
TGTGCCAGCAGCTTAGTGCCAGTAGGGACAGATACGCAGTATTTT
>NA|TRBV11-2|NA|TRBJ1-4
CASSSGTTNEKLFF
TGTGCCAGCAGCTCGGGAACAACTAATGAAAAACTGTTTTTT
>NA|TRBV29-1|TRBD1|TRBJ1-1
CSAGGRNTEAFF
TGCAGCGCAGGGGGAAGGAACACTGAAGCTTTCTTT
>NA|TRBV18|NA|TRBJ1-1
CASSPLPIGQANTEAFF
TGTGCCAGCTCACCATTGCCCATCGGGCAGGCGAACACTGAAGCTTTCTTT
>NA|TRBV5-4|NA|TRBJ1-1
CASSLGSPAEAFF
TGTGCCAGCAGCTTGGGCAGTCCCGCTGAAGCTTTCTTT
>NA|TRBV24-1|NA|TRBJ1-4
CATHRECGNEKLFF
TGTGCCACTCACCGGGAGTGCGGCAATGAAAAACTGTTTTTT
>NA|TRBV6-2/TRBV6-3|TRBD1|TRBJ1-1
CATSRTGGSTEAFF
TGTGCCACCAGTCGGACAGGGGGGAGCACTGAAGCTTTCTTT
>NA|TRBV6-6|NA|TRBJ1-5
CASSSPGTNQPQHF
TGTGCCAGCAGTTCCCCGGGAACGAATCAGCCCCAGCATTTT
>NA|TRBV29-1|NA|TRBJ1-2
CSVLLRDTNYGYTF
TGCAGCGTTCTCCTCAGGGACACTAACTATGGCTACACCTTC
>once|TRBV6-5|NA|TRBJ1-2
CASSYSSRTAGGYTF
TGTGCCAGCAGTTACTCTTCCAGAACTGCGGGGGGCTACACCTTC
>NA|TRBV5-6|TRBD2|TRBJ2-7
CASQRTSGSDEQYF
TGTGCCAGCCAGAGGACTAGCGGGAGCGACGAGCAGTACTTC
>NA|TRBV5-1|TRBD2|TRBJ2-3
CASSPSGENTDTQYF
TGCGCCAGCAGCCCTAGCGGGGAAAACACAGATACGCAGTATTTT